These 2 T cell receptor beta chains originate from one sample sequenced in a study of Graves' ophthalmopathy and Graves' hyperthyroidism. CDR3 regions of TCR beta were amplified from RNA transcripts. First-round RT-PCR used HTBI primers; second-round multiplex PCR followed. Using its own MiXCR run on the multiplex PCR reads, TCRdb lists one record per CDR3 protein. The sample contains about 220,000 distinct CDR3 sequences, roughly 21% of which appear only once. Specimen: peripheral blood. These TCRs come from a woman in her forties or fifties with Graves' ophthalmopathy.

There are many counts of this clonotype. This chain joins TRBV7-6 and TRBJ2-2; D is uncertain. The CDR3 sequence is 15 residues long. Germline V CDR1 and CDR2: SGHVS, FNYEAQ. Trimming took off 1 base at V and 0 bases at J, with 6 bases between the two ends. The CDR3 DNA reads as TGTGCCAGCAGCTTAGTTCGCCCGAACACCGGGGAGCTGTTTTTT. It encodes CASSLVRPNTGELFF.

In this sample, this clonotype turned up many times. The rearrangement uses TRBV20-1 and TRBJ2-5, with 13 bases lining up with TRBD2. The CDR3 extends over 16 amino acids. CDR1 and CDR2 (germline): DFQATT, SNEGSKA (reference sequence). V was clipped by 5 bases and J by 0 bases; unmatched bases: 6. The CDR3 DNA follows: TGCAGTGCTGGGACTAGCGGGAACATGTACCAAGAGACCCAGTACTTC. It specifies CSAGTSGNMYQETQYF.